A selection of T cell receptor beta chains follows, all from one sample in a study of T cells in Graves' hyperthyroidism and ophthalmopathy. TCRdb reprocessed the multiplex PCR reads via MiXCR and lists one record per CDR3 protein. The sample yields under 350,000 distinct CDR3 sequences, approximately 15% seen once. Material for sequencing was blood. These receptors came from a woman between 55 and 75 years old with Graves' ophthalmopathy. CDR3s include the opening cysteine and the closing phenylalanine or tryptophan. A D gene is named only where the DNA matches it firmly. Size is stated for part of the rows, as once, few or many counts, or as a class when the clone is expanded.

V,size,D,J,DNA,CDR3
TRBV11-2,many,TRBD1,TRBJ1-1,TGTGCCAGCAGCTTAGGACCCACCGGGGACAGGGAGACTGAAGCTTTCTTT,CASSLGPTGDRETEAFF
TRBV4-1,.,TRBD2,TRBJ2-7,TGCGCCAGCAGCCACCGACTAGCGGGATCCTACGAGCAGTACTTC,CASSHRLAGSYEQYF
TRBV5-1,many,.,TRBJ2-3,TGCGCCAGCAGCCCAAAAGGGGGGCCCTCGCGCACAGATACGCAGTATTTT,CASSPKGGPSRTDTQYF
TRBV12-3/TRBV12-4,many,TRBD1,TRBJ1-1,TGTGCCAGCATCGCCACAGGGGGCACTGAAGCTTTCTTT,CASIATGGTEAFF
TRBV7-9,.,TRBD1,TRBJ2-2,TGTGCCAGCAGCCGAGACAGGGGGGGCACCGGGGAGCTGTTTTTT,CASSRDRGGTGELFF
TRBV6-1,.,TRBD1,TRBJ1-6,TGTGCCAGCAGGACGGACAGGGCACGGGCCACCGATTATAATTCACCCCTCCACTTT,CASRTDRARATDYNSPLHF
TRBV7-7,many,TRBD1,TRBJ1-1,TGTGCTAGCAGCCCTGACAGGGAAACTGAAGCTTTCTTT,CASSPDRETEAFF
TRBV9,.,.,TRBJ1-1,TGTGCCAGCACACCTTATCACGCGGGGACTGAAGCTTTCTTT,CASTPYHAGTEAFF
TRBV20-1,few,.,TRBJ2-7,TGCAGTGCTAGCCTGGGGTCTTACACCGGTGGGCACGAGCAGTACTTC,CSASLGSYTGGHEQYF
TRBV10-3,few,.,TRBJ1-6,TGTGCCATCAGTGAGTCGATCCGTCCTAACAAAGGCCTATATTTGGATTCACCCCTCCACTTT,CAISESIRPNKGLYLDSPLHF
TRBV7-9,few,.,TRBJ2-5,TGTGCCGGACGGTCCCCGGGAGAGACCCAGTACTTC,CAGRSPGETQYF
TRBV4-1,many,.,TRBJ2-7,TGCGCCAGCAGCCAAGACATGTCGGAGGGATCCTACGAGCAGTACTTC,CASSQDMSEGSYEQYF
TRBV14,few,.,TRBJ2-5,TGTGCCAGCAGCCAGCGACTAACCCAAGAGACCCAGTACTTC,CASSQRLTQETQYF
TRBV12-3/TRBV12-4,.,.,TRBJ1-6,TGTGCCAGCAGCCTGACAGGCCATAATTCACCCCTCCACTTT,CASSLTGHNSPLHF
TRBV9,.,TRBD2,TRBJ2-2,TGTGCCAGCAGCGTAGGGATACTAGCGGGGGGGCGGAACACCGGGGAGCTGTTTTTT,CASSVGILAGGRNTGELFF
TRBV7-2,.,.,TRBJ1-2,TGTGCCAGCAGCCGAGCCAGGACACGACATGGCTACACCTTC,CASSRARTRHGYTF
TRBV6-2/TRBV6-3,.,.,TRBJ1-2,TGTGCCAGCAGTTCTTACAGGACTTTTTTAGGTGGCTACACCTTC,CASSSYRTFLGGYTF
TRBV6-1,many,.,TRBJ2-7,TGTGCCAGCAGTGAACAGGGGACCTACGAGCAGTACTTC,CASSEQGTYEQYF
TRBV19,few,.,TRBJ1-4,TGTGCCAGTAGTATAGACGCCGCACGGAGGAGCAATGAAAAACTGTTTTTT,CASSIDAARRSNEKLFF
TRBV7-9,many,.,TRBJ2-5,TGTGCCAGCAGCGGGGGTTGGGGCTCTGTTGAGACCCAGTACTTC,CASSGGWGSVETQYF
TRBV7-2,many,TRBD1,TRBJ2-1,TGTGCCAGCAGCCAGGGGGCTAGTCAGTTCTTC,CASSQGASQFF
TRBV6-1,few,TRBD1,TRBJ1-5,TGTGCCAGCAGTATGCCGGGACAGGTGAACAATCAGCCCCAGCATTTT,CASSMPGQVNNQPQHF
TRBV5-1,.,TRBD2,TRBJ2-7,TGCGCCAGCAGCGGAGGCGGGGACTACGTCTACGAGCAGTACTTC,CASSGGGDYVYEQYF
TRBV4-2,.,TRBD2,TRBJ2-7,TGTGCCAGCAGCCTCGGGGATAGCGGGGCTTACCGTCCCTACGAGCAGTACTTC,CASSLGDSGAYRPYEQYF
TRBV6-2/TRBV6-3,.,TRBD1,TRBJ1-5,TGTGCCAGCAGTTACTCCCGGACAGGGCGGGTTCAACAGCCCCAGCATTTT,CASSYSRTGRVQQPQHF
TRBV2,.,.,TRBJ1-4,TGTGCCAGCAGCTCGACGTCGCCGGGTGAAAAACTGTTTTTT,CASSSTSPGEKLFF
TRBV19,.,TRBD1,TRBJ2-1,TGTGCCAGTTCGACTCGGACAGGGAGCAATGAGCAGTTCTTC,CASSTRTGSNEQFF
TRBV28,many,.,TRBJ2-3,TGTGCCAGCAGTTTTCAACGGGAGTTGGATACGCAGTATTTT,CASSFQRELDTQYF
TRBV10-3,.,.,TRBJ2-2,TGTGCCATCAGTGAGTCGCCGACAGGAAAGACCGGGGAGCTGTTTTTT,CAISESPTGKTGELFF
TRBV11-3,many,TRBD2,TRBJ2-1,TGTGCCAGCAGCTTTAGCGGGGGGGCAAATGAGCAGTTCTTC,CASSFSGGANEQFF
TRBV25-1,.,.,TRBJ2-1,TGTGCCAGCAGTGAATATAAGGCAGGAGAATACAATGAGCAGTTCTTC,CASSEYKAGEYNEQFF
TRBV5-4,.,TRBD1,TRBJ1-1,TGTGCCAGCAGCCCCTCGGGGGGGACAGACAACACTGAAGCTTTCTTT,CASSPSGGTDNTEAFF
TRBV6-1,many,.,TRBJ1-5,TGTGCCAGCAGTTCCCCCACTAGCAATCAGCCCCAGCATTTT,CASSSPTSNQPQHF
TRBV12-3/TRBV12-4,.,.,TRBJ2-1,TGTGCCAGCAGGGAGGCCGCGGAGTTCGGTTCCTACAATGAGCAGTTCTTC,CASREAAEFGSYNEQFF
TRBV24-1,many,TRBD1,TRBJ1-2,TGTGCCACCAGTGATTTCACAGGGGATGGCTACACCTTC,CATSDFTGDGYTF
TRBV19,.,.,TRBJ1-2,TGTGCCAGTAGTACATACAGGAGTGGCTACACCTTC,CASSTYRSGYTF
TRBV6-2/TRBV6-3,many,.,TRBJ1-1,TGTGCCAGCAGGGTTCCAGGGGCCGTAAACACTGAAGCTTTCTTT,CASRVPGAVNTEAFF
TRBV7-6,few,TRBD2,TRBJ2-4,TGTGCCAGCAGCTTAGGCGGGGGGACCCAGGACATTCAGTACTTC,CASSLGGGTQDIQYF
TRBV11-3,few,.,TRBJ2-2,TGTGCCAGCAGCTTAGATCGAGACACCGGGGAGCTGTTTTTT,CASSLDRDTGELFF
TRBV15,.,TRBD1,TRBJ1-4,TGTGCCACCAGCAGAGATTACAGGGGAGGTGAAAAACTGTTTTTT,CATSRDYRGGEKLFF
TRBV28,many,.,TRBJ2-1,TGTGCCAGCAGGTCGAGAGCGGTATACAATGAGCAGTTCTTC,CASRSRAVYNEQFF
TRBV20-1,many,TRBD2,TRBJ2-1,TGCAGTGCCCTAGGCCCCCGGACTAGCGGGAGGGTGAGCTACAATGAGCAGTTCTTC,CSALGPRTSGRVSYNEQFF